Following are 5 T cell receptor beta chains from one sample sequenced in a study of shared clonotypes between healthy human individuals. Only in-frame clones appear in the TCRdb table, and some are missing; sequencing was by immunoSEQ multiplex PCR. The sample lists about 680,000 clones, roughly 78% occurring once. Sequenced input: memory CD4+ T cells sorted from blood. The subset denotes: CD45RA-negative fraction. These receptors were taken from a woman between 25 and 40 years old in good health.

V is TRBV2 and J is TRBJ1-1; 7 bases are a match to TRBD1. Losses at the gene ends were 6 bases for V and 4 bases for J; bases not matched to a gene: 8. In germline, CDR1 is SNHLY, CDR2 FYNNEI. This CDR3 is 14 amino acids long. CDR3: CASSITRQGTEAFF. In nucleotides, the CDR3 is TGTGCCAGCAGCATAACTAGACAGGGCACTGAAGCTTTCTTT.

Details on this clone: This same CDR3 is encoded by further DNA sequences in the sample. The chain couples TRBV28 to TRBJ2-1; TRBD2 matches at 14 bases. Unmatched junction bases numbered 5, after V lost 7 bases and J lost 6 bases. There are 15 residues in the CDR3. CDR1 MDHEN and CDR2 SYDVKM come from the germline V gene. The CDR3, as DNA: TGTGCCAGCACCCCCGGGACTAGCGGGAGCAATGAGCAGTTCTTC. Amino acid sequence: CASTPGTSGSNEQFF.

The CDR3 sequence is CASSQDLGAYEQYF. As DNA, the CDR3 is TGTGCCAGCAGCCAAGATCTCGGTGCCTACGAGCAGTACTTC. The rearrangement joins TRBV4-2 to TRBJ2-7; no reliable D call. The CDR3 spans 14 residues. The V gene's germline CDR1 is LGHNA and CDR2 YNFKEQ. Trimming removed 0 bases from V and 2 bases from J, with 8 bases in between.

The chain links TRBV7-8 to TRBJ1-4; no clear D gene. CDR3 length equals 14 residues. The ends were cut back, 2 bases at V and 0 bases at J, with 4 bases in the middle. CDR1 is SGHVS, CDR2 FQNEAQ, per germline. CDR3 sequence: CASSLTTTNEKLFF. The DNA for the CDR3 is TGTGCCAGCAGCTTAACCACAACTAATGAAAAACTGTTTTTT. The whole variable domain, remainder taken from reference TRBV7-8 and TRBJ1-4, is GAGVSQSPRYKVAKRGQDVALRCDPISGHVSLFWYQQALGQGPEFLTYFQNEAQLDKSGLPSDRFFAERPEGSVSTLKIQRTQQEDSAVYLCASSLTTTNEKLFFGSGTQLSVL.

This sequence joins TRBV6-5 and TRBJ2-6; D unresolved. Deletions cut 7 bases from V and 4 bases from J, with 14 bases between. Germline CDR1 reads MNHEY; CDR2 reads SVGAGI. CDR3 size: 15 residues. The CDR3 bases are TGTGCCAGCACCCCTAGTGGTCTGGGGGCCAACGTCCTGACTTTC. This codes for CASTPSGLGANVLTF.